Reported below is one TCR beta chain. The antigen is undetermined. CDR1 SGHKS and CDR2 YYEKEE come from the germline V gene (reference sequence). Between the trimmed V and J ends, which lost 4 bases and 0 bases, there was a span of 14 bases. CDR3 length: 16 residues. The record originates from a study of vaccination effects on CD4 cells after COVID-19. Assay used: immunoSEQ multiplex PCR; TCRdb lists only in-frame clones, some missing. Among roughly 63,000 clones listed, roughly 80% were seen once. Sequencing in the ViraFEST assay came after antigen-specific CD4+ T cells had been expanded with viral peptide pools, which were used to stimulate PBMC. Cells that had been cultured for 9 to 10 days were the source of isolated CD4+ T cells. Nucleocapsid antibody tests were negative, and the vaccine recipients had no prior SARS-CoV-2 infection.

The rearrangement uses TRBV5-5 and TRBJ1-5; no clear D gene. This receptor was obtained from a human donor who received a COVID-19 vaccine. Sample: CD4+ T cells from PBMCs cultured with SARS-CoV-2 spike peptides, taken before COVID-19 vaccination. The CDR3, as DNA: TGTGCCAGCAGCCCCCGCTGGGAGTTTAGCAATCAGCCCCAGCATTTT. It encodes CASSPRWEFSNQPQHF.